This T cell receptor beta chain appears in the sequencing data of a study of T cell responses to AZD1222 COVID-19 vaccine. The study's findings and limits: Among AZD1222 vaccinees, only 5 to 7 were seropositive at baseline. The breadth and depth of Spike-specific TCRs increased once two AZD1222 doses had been given. No repertoire was sampled before or during the peak T cell response, only after it.

Germline V gene data show CDR1 as MDHEN and CDR2 as SYDVKM. This CDR3 comprises 17 residues. After removal of 5 bases from V and 9 bases from J, the junction contained 15 bases not matched to a gene. Using immunoSEQ multiplex PCR, the repertoire was profiled, and TCRdb retains in-frame clones only, with some absent. The data hold over 95,000 clones, with almost 90% observed a single time. Worth noting for this clone: Its antigen remains unidentified.

The chain carries TRBV28 and TRBJ1-6, with TRBD1 matching over 8 bases. The sample here was peripheral blood, taken 28 days after the second AZD1222 dose. The receptor comes from an adult who received the AZD1222 COVID-19 vaccine. The CDR3 DNA follows: TGTGCCAGCAGTACCAACAGGGGGGTAGGTTACGGTTCACCCCTCCACTTT. It specifies CASSTNRGVGYGSPLHF.